The present T cell receptor (beta chain) was sequenced within a study of blood T cell repertoires in COVID-19. Study in general: There were acute and convalescent COVID-19 samples, and they came from the United States, Italy and Spain. In each case, the material was cDNA or gDNA derived from T cells, B-cell-depleted T cells, or PBMCs.

Original data processing: Reference gene primer amplification yielded estimated nucleated cell counts. Some clones are missing from TCRdb's copy, which holds only in-frame ones; the method was immunoSEQ multiplex PCR. Clone size and the V and J calls come from that table; the DNA yielded D and trimming. The sample records roughly 200,000 clones, 81% being singletons. This CDR3 contains 14 residues. Germline V CDR1 and CDR2: MDHEN, SYDVKM. With V trimmed by 2 bases and J by 3 bases, 1 base remained unmatched. This clonotype was obtained from a woman of 80 years or more with acute or convalescent COVID-19. Sequencing input: peripheral blood. The V and J genes are TRBV28 and TRBJ2-4; TRBD1 aligns across 7 bases. The CDR3 protein is CASSLGQDKNIQYF. The CDR3 DNA reads TGTGCCAGCAGTTTAGGACAGGACAAAAACATTCAGTACTTC.